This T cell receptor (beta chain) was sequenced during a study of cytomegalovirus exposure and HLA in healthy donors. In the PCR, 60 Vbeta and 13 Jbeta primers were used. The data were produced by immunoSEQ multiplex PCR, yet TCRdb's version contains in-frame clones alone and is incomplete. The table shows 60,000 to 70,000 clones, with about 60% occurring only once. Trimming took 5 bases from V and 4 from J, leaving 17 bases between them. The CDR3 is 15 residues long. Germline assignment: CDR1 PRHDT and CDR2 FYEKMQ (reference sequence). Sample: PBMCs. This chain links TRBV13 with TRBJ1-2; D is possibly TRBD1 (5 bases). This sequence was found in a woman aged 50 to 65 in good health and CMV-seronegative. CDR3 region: CASSLYPGKSYGYTF. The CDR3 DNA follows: TGTGCCAGCAGCCTTTATCCAGGGAAGAGCTATGGCTACACCTTC.